What follows is one T cell receptor beta chain and its context. This sample was taken from a study of PD-L1 blockade in urothelial cancer. TCRdb's copy holds only in-frame clones and misses some; the assay was immunoSEQ multiplex PCR. The sample lists about 91,000 clones, roughly 83% seen once, with under 10% in the top ten. The V gene's germline CDR1 is SNHLY and CDR2 FYNNEI. The CDR3 contains 17 residues. V was pared by 2 bases and J by 2 bases, with 13 bases between. Documented time point: peripheral blood 6 weeks after treatment start. The chain employs TRBV2 and TRBJ1-6; D perhaps matches TRBD1 (5 bases). This clonotype originated in a man between 65 and 79 years old with urothelial cancer. Specimen: PBMCs, collected around atezolizumab (anti-PD-L1) treatment. The CDR3, as DNA: TGTGCCAGCAGTGAACCCAAGCAGGGCCCCTATAATTCACCCCTCCACTTT. It translates to CASSEPKQGPYNSPLHF. Combining the CDR3 with reference TRBV2 and TRBJ1-6 gives the whole variable domain EPEVTQTPSHQVTQMGQEVILRCVPISNHLYFYWYRQILGQKVEFLVSFYNNEISEKSEIFDDQFSVERPDGSNFTLKIRSTKLEDSAMYFCASSEPKQGPYNSPLHFGNGTRLTVT.